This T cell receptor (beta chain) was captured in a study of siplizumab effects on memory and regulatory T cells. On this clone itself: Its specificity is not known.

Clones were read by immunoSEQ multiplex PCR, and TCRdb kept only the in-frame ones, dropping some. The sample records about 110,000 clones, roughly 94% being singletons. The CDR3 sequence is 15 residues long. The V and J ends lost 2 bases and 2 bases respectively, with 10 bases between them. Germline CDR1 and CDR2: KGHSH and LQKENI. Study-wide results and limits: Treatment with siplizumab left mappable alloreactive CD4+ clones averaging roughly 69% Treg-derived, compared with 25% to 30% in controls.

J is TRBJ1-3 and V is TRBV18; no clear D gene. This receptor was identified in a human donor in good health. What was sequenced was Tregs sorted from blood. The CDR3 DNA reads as TGTGCCAGCTCACCAGTACGGGAAGCTGGAAACACCATATATTTT. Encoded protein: CASSPVREAGNTIYF.